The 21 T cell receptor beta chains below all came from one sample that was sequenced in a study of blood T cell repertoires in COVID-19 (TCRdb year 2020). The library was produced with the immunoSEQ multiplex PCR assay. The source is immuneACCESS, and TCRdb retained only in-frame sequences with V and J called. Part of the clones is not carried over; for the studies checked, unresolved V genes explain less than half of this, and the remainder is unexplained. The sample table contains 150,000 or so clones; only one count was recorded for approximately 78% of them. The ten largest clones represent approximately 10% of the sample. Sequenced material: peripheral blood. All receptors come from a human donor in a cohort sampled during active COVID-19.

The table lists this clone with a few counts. The CDR3 reads CASNKDRNTEAFF. CDR3 in DNA: TGCGCCAGCAACAAGGACAGGAACACTGAAGCTTTCTTT. The chain links TRBV5-1 to TRBJ1-1; tentatively, D is TRBD1 (6 bases). V gave up 6 bases and J gave up 1 base, with 10 bases separating them. The CDR3 consists of 13 residues. Germline CDR1 and CDR2: SGHRS and YFSETQ.

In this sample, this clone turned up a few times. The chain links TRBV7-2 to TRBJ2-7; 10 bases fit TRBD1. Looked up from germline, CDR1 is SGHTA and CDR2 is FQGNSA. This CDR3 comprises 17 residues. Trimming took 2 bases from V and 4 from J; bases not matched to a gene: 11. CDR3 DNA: TGTGCCAGCAGCTTAAAATTACTGAGACAGGGGGCTTACGAGCAGTACTTC. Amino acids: CASSLKLLRQGAYEQYF.

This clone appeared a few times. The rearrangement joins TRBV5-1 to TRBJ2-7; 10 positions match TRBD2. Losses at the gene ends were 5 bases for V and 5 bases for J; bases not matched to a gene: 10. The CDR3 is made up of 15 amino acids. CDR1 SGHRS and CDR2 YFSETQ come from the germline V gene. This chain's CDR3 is CASSYLAGAGNEQYF. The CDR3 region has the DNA TGCGCCAGCAGTTACCTAGCGGGAGCCGGGAACGAGCAGTACTTC.

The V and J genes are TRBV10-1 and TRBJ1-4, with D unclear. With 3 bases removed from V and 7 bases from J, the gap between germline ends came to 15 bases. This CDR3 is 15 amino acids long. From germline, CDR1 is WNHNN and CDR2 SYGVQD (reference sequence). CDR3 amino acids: CASSERQTGGEKLFF. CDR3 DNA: TGCGCCAGCAGTGAAAGGCAGACTGGTGGTGAAAAACTGTTTTTT.

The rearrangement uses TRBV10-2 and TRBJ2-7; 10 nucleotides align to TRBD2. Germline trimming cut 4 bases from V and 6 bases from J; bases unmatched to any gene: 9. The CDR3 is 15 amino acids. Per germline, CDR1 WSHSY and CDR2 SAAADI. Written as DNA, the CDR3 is TGCGCCAGCAGTGCCCTCCTAGCGGGAGCTGGCGAGCAGTACTTC. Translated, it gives CASSALLAGAGEQYF.

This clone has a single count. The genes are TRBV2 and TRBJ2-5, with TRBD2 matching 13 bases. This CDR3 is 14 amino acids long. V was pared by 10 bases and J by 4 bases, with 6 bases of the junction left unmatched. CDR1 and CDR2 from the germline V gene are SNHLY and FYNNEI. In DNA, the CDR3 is TGTGCCACCAAACTAGCGGGGGGGGGAGAGACCCAGTACTTC. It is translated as CATKLAGGGETQYF. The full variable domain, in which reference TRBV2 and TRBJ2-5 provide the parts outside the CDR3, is EPEVTQTPSHQVTQMGQEVILRCVPISNHLYFYWYRQILGQKVEFLVSFYNNEISEKSEIFDDQFSVERPDGSNFTLKIRSTKLEDSAMYFCATKLAGGGETQYFGPGTRLLVL.

The CDR3 bases are TGTGCCAGCTCTCCAGGACAGCCCTATGGCTACACCTTC. It encodes CASSPGQPYGYTF. This chain joins TRBV18 and TRBJ1-2, with D tentatively TRBD1 (6 bases). Trimming cost V 6 bases and J 4 bases, with 12 bases left between them. Germline V lookup: CDR1 KGHSH, CDR2 LQKENI. The CDR3 runs to 13 residues.

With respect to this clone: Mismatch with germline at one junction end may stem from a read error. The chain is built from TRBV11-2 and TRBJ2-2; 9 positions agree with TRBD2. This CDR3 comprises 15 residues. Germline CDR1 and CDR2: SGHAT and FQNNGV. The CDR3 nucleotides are TGTGCCCGCAGCTGGGGGACAGCGGGGGGCGGGGAGCTGTTTTTT. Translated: CARSWGTAGGGELFF.

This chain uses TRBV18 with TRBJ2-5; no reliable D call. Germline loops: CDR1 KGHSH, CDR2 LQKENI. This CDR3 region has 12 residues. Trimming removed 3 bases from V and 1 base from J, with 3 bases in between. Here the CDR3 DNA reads TGTGCCAGCTCACCCATCCAAGAGACCCAGTACTTC. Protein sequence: CASSPIQETQYF.

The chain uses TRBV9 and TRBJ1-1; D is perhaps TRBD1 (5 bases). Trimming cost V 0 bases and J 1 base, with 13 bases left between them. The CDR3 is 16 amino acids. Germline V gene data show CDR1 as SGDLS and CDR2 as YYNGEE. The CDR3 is CASSVEGWGGNTEAFF. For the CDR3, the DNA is TGTGCCAGCAGCGTAGAGGGGTGGGGAGGGAACACTGAAGCTTTCTTT.

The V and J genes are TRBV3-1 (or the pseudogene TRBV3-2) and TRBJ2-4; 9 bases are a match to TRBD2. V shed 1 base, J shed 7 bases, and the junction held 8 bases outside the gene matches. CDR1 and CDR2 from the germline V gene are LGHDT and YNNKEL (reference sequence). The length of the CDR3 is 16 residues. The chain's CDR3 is CASSQGLASGENIQYF. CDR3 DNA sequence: TGTGCCAGCAGCCAAGGCCTGGCTAGCGGGGAGAACATTCAGTACTTC.

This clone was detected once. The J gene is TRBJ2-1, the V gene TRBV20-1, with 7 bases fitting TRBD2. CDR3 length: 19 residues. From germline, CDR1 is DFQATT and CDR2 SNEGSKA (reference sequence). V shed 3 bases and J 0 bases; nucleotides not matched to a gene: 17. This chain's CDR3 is CSASGGGLAVSSSYNEQFF. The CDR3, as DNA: TGCAGTGCTAGTGGGGGTGGGCTAGCGGTCTCTAGCTCCTACAATGAGCAGTTCTTC.

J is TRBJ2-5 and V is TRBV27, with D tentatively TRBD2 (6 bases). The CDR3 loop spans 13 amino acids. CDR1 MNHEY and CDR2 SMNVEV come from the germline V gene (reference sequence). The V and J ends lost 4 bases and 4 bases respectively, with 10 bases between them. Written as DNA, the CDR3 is TGTGCCAGCAGTTATTGGGGAGGAGAGACCCAGTACTTC. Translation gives CASSYWGGETQYF.

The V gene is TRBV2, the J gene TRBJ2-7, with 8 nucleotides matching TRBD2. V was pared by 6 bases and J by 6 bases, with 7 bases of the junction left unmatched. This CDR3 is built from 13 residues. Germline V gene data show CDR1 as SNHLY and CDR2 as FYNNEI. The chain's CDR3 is CASSLGLAGEQYF. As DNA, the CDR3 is TGTGCCAGCAGCCTAGGACTAGCTGGCGAGCAGTACTTC.

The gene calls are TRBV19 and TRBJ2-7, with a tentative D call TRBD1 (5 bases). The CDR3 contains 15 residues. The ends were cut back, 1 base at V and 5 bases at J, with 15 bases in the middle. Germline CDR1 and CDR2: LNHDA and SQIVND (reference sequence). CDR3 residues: CASSIGVWQGDEQYF. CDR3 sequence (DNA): TGTGCCAGTAGTATAGGTGTTTGGCAGGGCGACGAGCAGTACTTC.

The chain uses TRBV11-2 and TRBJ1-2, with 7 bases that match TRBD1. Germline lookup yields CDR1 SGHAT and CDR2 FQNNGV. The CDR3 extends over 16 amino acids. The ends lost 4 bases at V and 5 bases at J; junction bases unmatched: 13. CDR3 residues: CASSSLKGARGYGYTF. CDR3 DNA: TGTGCCAGCAGCTCGCTAAAGGGGGCAAGGGGGTATGGCTACACCTTC.

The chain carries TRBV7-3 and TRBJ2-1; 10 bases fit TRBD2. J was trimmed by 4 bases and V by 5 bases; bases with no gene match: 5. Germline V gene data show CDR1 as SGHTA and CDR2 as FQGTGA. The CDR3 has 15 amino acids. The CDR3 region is CASSPGLAVYNEQFF. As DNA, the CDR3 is TGTGCCAGCAGCCCTGGACTAGCGGTATACAATGAGCAGTTCTTC. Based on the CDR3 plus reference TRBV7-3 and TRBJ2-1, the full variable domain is GAGVSQTPSNKVTEKGKYVELRCDPISGHTALYWYRQSLGQGPEFLIYFQGTGAADDSGLPNDRFFAVRPEGSVSTLKIQRTERGDSAVYLCASSPGLAVYNEQFFGPGTRLTVL.

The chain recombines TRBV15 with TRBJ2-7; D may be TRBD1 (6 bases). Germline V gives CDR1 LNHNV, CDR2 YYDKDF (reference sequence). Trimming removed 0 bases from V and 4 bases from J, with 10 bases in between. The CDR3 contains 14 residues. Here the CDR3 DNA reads TGTGCCACCAGCAGAGAGGGGGCTGGGTACGAGCAGTACTTC. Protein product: CATSREGAGYEQYF.

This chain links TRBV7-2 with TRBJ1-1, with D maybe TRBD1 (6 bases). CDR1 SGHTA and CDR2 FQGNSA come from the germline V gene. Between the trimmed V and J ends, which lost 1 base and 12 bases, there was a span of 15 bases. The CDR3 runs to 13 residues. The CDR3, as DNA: TGTGCCAGCAGCTTAGTGCTGGCGGGGGCGACTTTCTTT. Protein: CASSLVLAGATFF.

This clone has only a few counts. CDR3 nucleotides: TGTGCCAGCTCACCGACCAGGTTGGACAGGGGCTACGAGCAGTACTTC. Encoded protein: CASSPTRLDRGYEQYF. J is TRBJ2-7 and V is TRBV18, with TRBD1 matching over 9 bases. Germline loops: CDR1 KGHSH, CDR2 LQKENI. The trim removed 3 bases at V and 3 bases at J, leaving 9 bases unmatched. This CDR3 has 16 residues.

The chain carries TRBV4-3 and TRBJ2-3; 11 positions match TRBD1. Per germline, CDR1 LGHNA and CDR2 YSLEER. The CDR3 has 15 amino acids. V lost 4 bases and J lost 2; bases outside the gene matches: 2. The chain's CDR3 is CASSLGQGVTDTQYF. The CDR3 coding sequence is TGCGCCAGCAGCCTGGGACAGGGGGTCACAGATACGCAGTATTTT.